The sequence of this T cell receptor beta chain was determined in a study of response to subunit inactivated influenza vaccine (dated 2018 in TCRdb). Regarding the complete study: To follow how T cells responded to a trivalent subunit inactivated influenza vaccine, the researchers relied on deep quantitative profiling of the T cell receptor repertoire.

On the study overall, not on this receptor specifically: It was suggested by the authors that each seasonal influenza vaccination may recruit only a limited number of new T cells.

Receptor amplification or capture employed RT-PCR. Instrument on record: Illumina HiSeq 2500. The public reads were quality trimmed at Q25 with fastp and then assembled into clones with MiXCR by TCRdb, keeping productive beta chains. CDR3 protein sequences are deduplicated, and each keeps its most common genes and DNA. For this sample there are 700,000 to 800,000 distinct CDR3 sequences; around 18% appear just once. The ten largest make up 9.5% to 13% of the sample. The CDR3 goes from the cysteine to the phenylalanine over 12 residues. Only the CDR3 DNA stays, 36 bases, in frame from base 1. In the germline V gene (reference sequence), CDR1 corresponds to MNHNY and CDR2 to SVGAGI. Germline trimming amounts to 9 bases on V and 12 bases on J, with 9 as the count of junction bases outside the gene matches. Remarks on this clonotype: Its antigen is currently not known. Base qualities are missing; no much larger clone stands one base away.

Recombination joined TRBV6-6 with TRBJ2-1; the central 9 bases match TRBD2. The sequence was obtained from a man between 50 and 59 years old who received an inactivated influenza vaccine. Donor details come from another sample of the same person, matched by shared clones. The sample here was PBMCs from blood, taken 5 days after vaccination. CDR3 reads: CASRASGETQFF. In nucleotide form, the sequence is TGTGCCAGTAGAGCTAGCGGGGAGACGCAGTTCTTC.